This T cell receptor (beta chain) was sequenced in a study of blood T cell repertoires in COVID-19. The table came from immunoSEQ multiplex PCR; TCRdb's copy has only in-frame clones and leaves some out. The table lists about 95,000 clones, roughly 80% of them singletons. As concerns this clone: Relative to the germline gene, one junction end is altered; a read error may explain this.

This clonotype originated in a man aged 80 or over with active or convalescent COVID-19. Sequenced: peripheral blood.

CDR3 loop: CAINEAGGYTF. Here the CDR3 DNA reads TGTGCCATCAATGAGGCAGGCGGCTACACCTTC. The chain uses TRBV10-3 and TRBJ1-2; D ambiguous. Germline-derived CDR1 and CDR2 are ENHRY and SYGVKD. The CDR3 consists of 11 residues.